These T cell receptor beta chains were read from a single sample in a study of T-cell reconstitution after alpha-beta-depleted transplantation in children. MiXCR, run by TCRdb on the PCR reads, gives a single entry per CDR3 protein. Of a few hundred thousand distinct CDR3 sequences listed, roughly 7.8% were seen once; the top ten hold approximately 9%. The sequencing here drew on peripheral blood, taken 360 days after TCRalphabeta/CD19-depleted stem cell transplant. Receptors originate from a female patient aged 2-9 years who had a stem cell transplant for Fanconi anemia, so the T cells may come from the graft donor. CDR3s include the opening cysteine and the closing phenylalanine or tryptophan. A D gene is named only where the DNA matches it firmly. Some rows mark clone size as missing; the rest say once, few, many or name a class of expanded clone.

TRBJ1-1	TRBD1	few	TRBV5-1	TGCGCCAGCAGCGAGGGGACAGGGGGGGACACTGAAGCTTTCTTT	CASSEGTGGDTEAFF
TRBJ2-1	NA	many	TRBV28	TGTGCCAGCATGGGGAGTTACAATGAGCAGTTCTTC	CASMGSYNEQFF
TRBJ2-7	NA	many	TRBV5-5	TGTGCCAGCACCCCGGCAGGGACCACCTACGAGCAGTACTTC	CASTPAGTTYEQYF
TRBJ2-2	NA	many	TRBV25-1	TGTGCCTCACACTCCGGTGAGGGTAACACCGGGGAGCTGTTTTTT	CASHSGEGNTGELFF
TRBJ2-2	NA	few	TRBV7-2	TGTGCCAGCAGCTTAAGTGTTGGGGGGCGTACCGGGGAGCTGTTTTTT	CASSLSVGGRTGELFF
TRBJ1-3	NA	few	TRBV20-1	TGCAGTGCTGTTACTGAGGGGGGAAACACCATATATTTT	CSAVTEGGNTIYF
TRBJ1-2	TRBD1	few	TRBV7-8	TGTGCCAGCAGCTTCGACAGGGAGATCTCTGGCTACACCTTC	CASSFDREISGYTF
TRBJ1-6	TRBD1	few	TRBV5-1	TGCGCCAGCAGCTTGGAAGGACAGGGTAGGATGGACATACCCCTCCACTTT	CASSLEGQGRMDIPLHF
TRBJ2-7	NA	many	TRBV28	TGTGCCAGCAGTTTCCAGGTCAGGGTCTCCTACGAGCAGTACTTC	CASSFQVRVSYEQYF
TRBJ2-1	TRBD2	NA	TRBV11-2	TGTGCCAGCAGCTCACTAGCGGGGGATAGAAATGAGCAGTTCTTC	CASSSLAGDRNEQFF
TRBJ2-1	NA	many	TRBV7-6	TGTGCCAGCAGCACTATAGTGGGCAATGAGCAGTTCTTC	CASSTIVGNEQFF
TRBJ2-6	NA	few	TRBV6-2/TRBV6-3	TGTGCCAGCAGTGACCCAGCTTCTGGGGCCAACGTCCTGACTTTC	CASSDPASGANVLTF
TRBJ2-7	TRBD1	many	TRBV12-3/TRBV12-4	TGTGCCAGCAGTCCAAACCCGGGACAGGGCCCCTACGAGCAGTACTTC	CASSPNPGQGPYEQYF
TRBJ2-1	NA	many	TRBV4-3	TGCGCCAGCAGCCAATTTGCAGGGGGGAACTACAATGAGCAGTTCTTC	CASSQFAGGNYNEQFF
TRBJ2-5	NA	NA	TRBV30	TGTGCCTGGGGGGGAGAGACCCAGTACTTC	CAWGGETQYF
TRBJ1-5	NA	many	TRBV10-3	TGTGCCATCAGTCAGGTTAGCAATCAGCCCCAGCATTTT	CAISQVSNQPQHF
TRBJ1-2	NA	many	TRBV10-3	TGTGCCATCAGCCCAGACAGGAACTATGGCTACACCTTC	CAISPDRNYGYTF
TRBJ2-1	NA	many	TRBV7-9	TGTGCCAGCAGTTACGATATTTCCTACAATGAGCAGTTCTTC	CASSYDISYNEQFF
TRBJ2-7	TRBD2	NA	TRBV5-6	TGTGCCAGCAGCTTGAGGCCGTTGCGGGGGGGCCAGGTTCTCAACGAGCAGTACTTC	CASSLRPLRGGQVLNEQYF
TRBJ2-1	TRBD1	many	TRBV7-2	TGTGCCAGCAGCTTAGTCGGGACAGGGGGCAGAGATGAGCAGTTCTTC	CASSLVGTGGRDEQFF
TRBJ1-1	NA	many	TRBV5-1	TGCGCCAGCAGCTTGGGCTGGGGGAGGGGTAACACTGAAGCTTTCTTT	CASSLGWGRGNTEAFF
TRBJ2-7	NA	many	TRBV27	TGTGCCAGCAGGACAGGAGCCTACGAGCAGTACTTC	CASRTGAYEQYF
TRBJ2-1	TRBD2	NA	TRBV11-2	TGTGCCAGCAGCGTAAAACGACTAGCCTCCTACAATGAGCAGTTCTTC	CASSVKRLASYNEQFF
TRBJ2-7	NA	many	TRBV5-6	TGTGCCAGCAGCTTTGGAGAATCCTACGAGCAGTACTTC	CASSFGESYEQYF
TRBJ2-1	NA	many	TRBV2	TGTGCCAGCAGGGACTTGGACGGATACAATGAGCAGTTCTTC	CASRDLDGYNEQFF
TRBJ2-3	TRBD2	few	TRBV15	TGTGCCACCAGCAGAGAGGTGGGAGGGGTTCATACGCAGTATTTT	CATSREVGGVHTQYF
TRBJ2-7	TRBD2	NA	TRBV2	TGTGCCAGCAGTGAGGGAGCGGGGCTCTACGAGCAGTACTTC	CASSEGAGLYEQYF
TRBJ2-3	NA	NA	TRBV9	TGTGCCAGCAGCGTAGGTGGGGGCAGCGATACGCAGTATTTT	CASSVGGGSDTQYF
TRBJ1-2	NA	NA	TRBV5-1	TGCGCCAGCACCCAACGCCCCGGGTCAGAGGACGGGTATGGCTACACCTTC	CASTQRPGSEDGYGYTF
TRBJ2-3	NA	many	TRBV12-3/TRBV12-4	TGTGCCAGCACCTGGAAGGGATTAACAGATACGCAGTATTTT	CASTWKGLTDTQYF
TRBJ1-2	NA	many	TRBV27	TGTGCCAGCAGTTTCGGCAGGTCCTACGGCTACACCTTC	CASSFGRSYGYTF
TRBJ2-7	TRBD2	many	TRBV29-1	TGCAGCGTTGGGGAGGGAGACTACGAGCAGTACTTC	CSVGEGDYEQYF
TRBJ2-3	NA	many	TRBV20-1	TGCAGTGCTAGTTCCTTAAATACGCAGTATTTT	CSASSLNTQYF
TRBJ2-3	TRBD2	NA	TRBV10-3	TGTGCCATCAGGACTAGCGGGATATCGGCCACAGATACGCAGTATTTT	CAIRTSGISATDTQYF
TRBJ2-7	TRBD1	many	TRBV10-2	TGCGCCAGCAGTGAGTACGGGACAGCTTCGTACGAGCAGTACTTC	CASSEYGTASYEQYF
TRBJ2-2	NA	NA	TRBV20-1	TGCAGTGCCAGGTCCGCGAACACCGGGGAGCTGTTTTTT	CSARSANTGELFF
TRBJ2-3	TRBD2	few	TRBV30	TGTGCCTGGAGTGTAAAGGGGCTAGCGGGAGCAGATACGCAGTATTTT	CAWSVKGLAGADTQYF
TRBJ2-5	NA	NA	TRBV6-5	TGTGCCGGCAGTTACTCGAGGCTTAGTATCCATGAGACCCAGTACTTC	CAGSYSRLSIHETQYF
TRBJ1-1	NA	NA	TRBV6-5	TGTGCCAGCAGTTACTCGGCAGCGAACACTGAAGCTTTCTTT	CASSYSAANTEAFF
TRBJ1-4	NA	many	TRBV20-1	TGCAGTGCTAGAGATCCAAGAACTAATGAAAAACTGTTTTTT	CSARDPRTNEKLFF
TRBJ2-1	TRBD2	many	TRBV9	TGTGCCAGCAGCGGGACTAGCGGGAGGGCCTACAATGAGCAGTTCTTC	CASSGTSGRAYNEQFF
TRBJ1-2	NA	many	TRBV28	TGTGCCAGCAGTATAGACATCCCCTATGGCTACACCTTC	CASSIDIPYGYTF
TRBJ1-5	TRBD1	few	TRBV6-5	TGTGCCAGCAGTTTGTCCCCCGGGACAGCCCATTATCAGCCCCAGCATTTT	CASSLSPGTAHYQPQHF
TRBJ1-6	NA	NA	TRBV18	TGTGCCAGCTCCGGGACGGTATATAATTCACCCCTCCACTTT	CASSGTVYNSPLHF
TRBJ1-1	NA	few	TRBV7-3	TGTGCCAGCAGCTTAATTGATGGAGCTACTGAAGCTTTCTTT	CASSLIDGATEAFF
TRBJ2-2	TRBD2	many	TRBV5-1	TGCGCCAGCAACCCGGGACTAGCGGATAACACCGGGGAGCTGTTTTTT	CASNPGLADNTGELFF
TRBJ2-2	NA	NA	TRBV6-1	TGTGCCAGCAGTGACAACAGGATCTTTACCGGGGAGCTGTTTTTT	CASSDNRIFTGELFF
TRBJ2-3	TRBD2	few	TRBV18	TGTGCCAGCTCACCACTAGCGGGGAGGGCAGATACGCAGTATTTT	CASSPLAGRADTQYF
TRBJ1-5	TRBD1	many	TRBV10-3	TGTGCCATCAGTGATGGACAGGCAAGGCAGCCCCAGCATTTT	CAISDGQARQPQHF
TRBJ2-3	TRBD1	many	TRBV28	TGTGCCAGCACCCCTCCGGACAGGGCAAACACAGATACGCAGTATTTT	CASTPPDRANTDTQYF
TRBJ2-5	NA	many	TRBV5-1	TGCGCCAGCACCCGAGGGCGGGAGACCCAGTACTTC	CASTRGRETQYF
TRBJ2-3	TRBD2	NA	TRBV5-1	TGCGCCAGCAGCTTGGGGGGTCAGCGGGAGTCAGATACGCAGTATTTT	CASSLGGQRESDTQYF
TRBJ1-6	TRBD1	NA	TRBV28	TGTGCCAGCAGTTTACCAGGGGGCAATTCACCCCTCCACTTT	CASSLPGGNSPLHF
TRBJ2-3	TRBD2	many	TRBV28	TGTGCCAGCAGCCCCTTAGCGGGGGGCGGAGGGCGGCCCACAGATACGCAGTATTTT	CASSPLAGGGGRPTDTQYF